This T cell receptor (beta chain) was identified during a study of blood T cell repertoires in COVID-19. The CDR3 runs 17 residues. The ends lost 4 bases at V and 6 bases at J; junction bases unmatched: 6. Germline lookup yields CDR1 SGHNT and CDR2 YENEEA. Produced via immunoSEQ multiplex PCR; TCRdb's table is partial and in-frame only. The table shows hundreds of thousands of clones, with approximately 87% occurring only once. The sequenced material came from peripheral blood. The rearrangement joins TRBV11-3 to TRBJ2-1; 16 positions match TRBD2. The receptor comes from a human donor in a cohort sampled during active COVID-19. The CDR3 sequence is CASSSGLAGGPRNEQFF. The DNA for the CDR3 is TGTGCCAGCAGCTCGGGACTAGCGGGAGGGCCTCGCAATGAGCAGTTCTTC.